Shown below are 18 T cell receptor beta chains from a single sample sequenced in a study of memory CD4+ T cells and cytomegalovirus serostatus. The assay was immunoSEQ multiplex PCR, and TCRdb's table has in-frame clones only and misses some. The data hold tens of thousands of clones, with over 65% observed a single time. Single viable CD3+CD4+CD8-CD45RO+ cells were sorted as the memory CD4+ T cells. The material sequenced was memory CD4+ T cells from blood. Source of these receptors: an adult in good health and CMV-seronegative.

The V gene is TRBV5-8, the J gene TRBJ2-5; the D gene is possibly TRBD1 (5 bases). The CDR3 loop spans 15 amino acids. The germline V gene has CDR1 SGHTS and CDR2 YDEGEE. V lost 0 bases, J lost 5 bases, and 14 bases lay in between. CDR3 nucleotides: TGTGCCAGCAGCTTGGGGGGCGCGGCTGAGGAGACCCAGTACTTC. Its translation is CASSLGGAAEETQYF.

This clone was seen only once. The V gene is TRBV28, the J gene TRBJ1-5, with D hard to call. In germline, CDR1 is MDHEN, CDR2 SYDVKM. The CDR3 has 17 residues. The V and J ends lost 4 bases and 0 bases respectively, with 16 bases between them. The CDR3 spells CASSSVGRLNSNQPQHF. The CDR3 DNA sequence: TGTGCCAGCAGTTCCGTAGGGAGGCTAAATAGCAATCAGCCCCAGCATTTT.

The V and J genes are TRBV10-2 and TRBJ1-4, with D possibly matching TRBD1 (5 bases). CDR1 WSHSY and CDR2 SAAADI come from the germline V gene. The CDR3 has 15 residues. Trimming removed 3 bases at V and 1 base at J, with 9 bases between. CDR3 DNA: TGCGCCAGCAGTGATATGGGGGTAACTAATGAAAAACTGTTTTTT. Translating gives CASSDMGVTNEKLFF.

This clone is categorized as medium-sized. The rearrangement links TRBV4-1 to TRBJ1-5; D might be TRBD1 (6 bases). V was cut by 2 bases and J by 2 bases, with 10 bases left in between. Germline loops: CDR1 MGHRA, CDR2 YSYEKL. The CDR3 runs to 15 residues. The CDR3 region has the DNA TGCGCCAGCAGCCAAAGGGGGATCGGCAATCAGCCCCAGCATTTT. It specifies CASSQRGIGNQPQHF.

The chain employs TRBV6-1 and TRBJ2-4; D uncertain. The germline V and J ends were trimmed by 5 bases and 1 base, with 3 bases remaining between them. The CDR3 totals 12 residues. Germline assignment: CDR1 MNHNS and CDR2 SASEGT. CDR3 loop: CASSFAKNIQYF. The CDR3 nucleotides are TGTGCCAGCAGTTTCGCCAAAAACATTCAGTACTTC.

This chain uses TRBV6-1 with TRBJ1-2, with TRBD1 identical over 7 bases. The junction had 11 bases not matched to a gene; V was cut back by 0 bases and J by 1 base. Germline CDR1 is MNHNS and CDR2 is SASEGT. The CDR3 has 18 residues. The CDR3 region has the DNA TGTGCCAGCAGTGAAGCACCGACAGGGTTCGGGAGTAACTATGGCTACACCTTC. Translation: CASSEAPTGFGSNYGYTF.

This clone has only a few counts. This chain joins TRBV6-1 and TRBJ1-4, with D maybe TRBD1 (5 bases). Trimming removed 5 bases from V and 0 bases from J, with 7 bases in between. Germline CDR1 reads MNHNS; CDR2 reads SASEGT. The CDR3 extends over 14 amino acids. For the CDR3, the DNA is TGTGCCAGCAGTTCAGGGTCAACTAATGAAAAACTGTTTTTT. Translating gives CASSSGSTNEKLFF.

The J gene is TRBJ2-2, the V gene TRBV28, with D perhaps assigned TRBD1 or TRBD2 (6 bases each). The ends were cut back, 1 base at V and 2 bases at J, with 14 bases in the middle. Germline lookup yields CDR1 MDHEN and CDR2 SYDVKM. The CDR3 length is 17 residues. This chain's CDR3 is CASSLSLGGHNTGELFF. The CDR3 nucleotides read TGTGCCAGCAGTTTATCTCTCGGGGGCCATAACACCGGGGAGCTGTTTTTT.

The J gene is TRBJ2-2, the V gene TRBV19; TRBD2 matches at 8 bases. The CDR3 loop spans 17 amino acids. V lost 7 bases and J lost 3; bases outside the gene matches: 13. The germline V gene has CDR1 LNHDA and CDR2 SQIVND (reference sequence). CDR3 DNA: TGTGCCAGTACCCCCGGTGTGAGCGGGGGTTACACCGGGGAGCTGTTTTTT. Translated: CASTPGVSGGYTGELFF.

This clone counts as medium-sized (0.01 to 0.1%). V is TRBV28 and J is TRBJ2-1, with 16 bases identical to TRBD2. The CDR3 is 17 amino acids. The ends lost 4 bases at V and 4 bases at J; junction bases unmatched: 4. Germline values: CDR1 MDHEN, CDR2 SYDVKM. The CDR3 protein is CASSWGLAGGRYNEQFF. CDR3 DNA: TGTGCCAGCAGTTGGGGACTAGCGGGGGGGCGATACAATGAGCAGTTCTTC.

This chain links TRBV9 with TRBJ2-1, with 16 bases fitting TRBD2. The germline V gene has CDR1 SGDLS and CDR2 YYNGEE. The CDR3 is made up of 18 amino acids. The V and J ends lost 1 base and 10 bases, in that order; junction bases with no gene match: 11. CDR3 sequence (DNA): TGTGCCAGCAGCGTATCGGGGACTAGCGGGGGGGCCGGTGGAGAGCAGTTCTTC. It yields the protein CASSVSGTSGGAGGEQFF.

V gene TRBV28 combines with J gene TRBJ1-6; D is uncertain. Trimming left V 7 bases short and J 5 bases short, with 12 bases between. Germline V gene sequence: CDR1 MDHEN, CDR2 SYDVKM. CDR3 length equals 14 residues. CDR3 sequence (DNA): TGTGCCAGCACTAACGGCCCTAATAATTCACCCCTCCACTTT. Protein: CASTNGPNNSPLHF.

The chain combines TRBV11-2 with TRBJ2-7; D might be TRBD1 (5 bases). The CDR3 covers 14 residues. The V gene lost 1 base and the J gene lost 2 bases, with 9 bases spanning the gap. CDR1 is SGHAT and CDR2 is FQNNGV in the germline V gene. CDR3 loop: CASSLGQIPYEQYF. In DNA, the CDR3 is TGTGCCAGCAGCTTAGGACAGATACCCTACGAGCAGTACTTC.

V usage is TRBV6-7 and J usage is TRBJ2-1; 8 bases fit TRBD2. TRBV6-7 is designated an ORF whose function remains uncertain. The CDR3 contains 19 residues. With 6 bases clipped from V and 1 base from J, the junction kept 17 bases outside the gene matches. The CDR3 region is CASSLPLRCGGRSYNEQFF. The CDR3 nucleotides read TGTGCCAGCAGCCTTCCTCTCCGGTGCGGGGGGAGGTCCTACAATGAGCAGTTCTTC.

The chain links TRBV5-1 to TRBJ1-4; possible D gene TRBD1, 5 bases. V lost 4 bases and J lost 5, with 12 bases in between. CDR1 SGHRS and CDR2 YFSETQ come from the germline V gene. This CDR3 is built from 14 residues. The CDR3 here is CASSPGGVNEKLFF. CDR3 bases: TGCGCCAGCAGCCCTGGGGGGGTAAATGAAAAACTGTTTTTT.

The chain carries TRBV6-1 and TRBJ1-6; possibly TRBD1 for D (6 bases). V lost 1 base and J lost 10, with 14 bases in between. The germline gives CDR1 MNHNS, CDR2 SASEGT. The CDR3 is 15 residues long. The CDR3 coding sequence is TGTGCCAGCAGTGAAGTGGGGCAGGGGCACTCACCCCTCCACTTT. As protein: CASSEVGQGHSPLHF.

This sequence joins TRBV28 and TRBJ1-2; TRBD1 matches 8 bases. This CDR3 is built from 18 residues. Germline CDR1 reads MDHEN; CDR2 reads SYDVKM. V dropped 6 bases and J dropped 5; count of bases not matched to a gene: 20. CDR3: CASRLLPNKQGGLYGYTF. The DNA of the CDR3 is TGTGCCAGCAGACTACTACCCAATAAACAGGGGGGGCTTTATGGCTACACCTTC.

The table lists this clone with a count of one. The rearrangement links TRBV11-3 to TRBJ2-4; 8 bases line up with TRBD1. The ends lost 6 bases at V and 0 bases at J; junction bases unmatched: 16. The germline CDR1 and CDR2 sequences are SGHNT and YENEEA. The CDR3 consists of 19 residues. The CDR3 nucleotides are TGTGCCAGCAGTAACACCGGGACAGGTTCACCTCTAGCCAAAAACATTCAGTACTTC. As protein: CASSNTGTGSPLAKNIQYF.